This TCR beta chain was recovered during a study of blood T cell repertoires in COVID-19. Study as a whole: Material from acute and convalescent COVID-19 was sourced from the United States, Italy and Spain. Sources were T cells, B-cell-depleted T cells, or PBMCs; the material itself was cDNA or gDNA.

Data came from immunoSEQ multiplex PCR; TCRdb stores just in-frame clones and leaves some out. This table holds roughly 150,000 clones, 85% to 90% found once. Germline loops: CDR1 WSHSY, CDR2 SAAADI. V trimming: 3 bases; J trimming: 7 bases; junction bases outside the gene matches: 8. This CDR3 is 16 amino acids long. The rearrangement joins TRBV10-2 to TRBJ2-1; 11 bases fit TRBD1. This receptor was identified in a middle-aged woman with acute or convalescent COVID-19. The sequenced sample consisted of peripheral blood. CDR3 sequence: CASSDLRDRGWNEQFF. The CDR3 DNA reads as TGCGCCAGCAGTGATCTCCGGGACAGGGGGTGGAATGAGCAGTTCTTC.